This T cell receptor beta chain is drawn from a study of blood T cell repertoires in COVID-19. Study details: T cells, B-cell-depleted T cells, or PBMCs provided the cDNA or gDNA that served as material.

Between the trimmed V and J ends, which lost 2 bases and 0 bases, there was a span of 8 bases. From germline, CDR1 is GTSNPN and CDR2 SVGIG (reference sequence). The CDR3 runs 14 residues. Original methodology: Amplification of reference gene primers was used by the study to estimate nucleated cell counts. TCRdb keeps only in-frame clones here, not all; method: immunoSEQ multiplex PCR. V, J and clone size are those of that table, while D and trimming were read from the DNA. The sample includes 90,000 to 100,000 clones, more than 80% of them seen just once. V is TRBV30 and J is TRBJ2-1; TRBD1 is a possible D gene (5 bases). The specimen sequenced was peripheral blood. The clonotype was recovered from a man aged 45-60 years with COVID-19, enrolled during active disease. The CDR3 DNA reads TGTGCCTGGAGTAGACAGTTCTCCTACAATGAGCAGTTCTTC. Translating gives CAWSRQFSYNEQFF.